This T cell receptor beta chain was found in a study of CD8+CD57+ T cells in acquired aplastic anemia listed by TCRdb under 2018. Background for the entire study: A mean of approximately 3 ug of DNA, ranging from about 0.2 to 27.4 ug, was extracted from sorted CD4+ and CD8+ cells. Mean read counts for healthy donor samples were approximately 10 million for CD4+ cells and 11.0 million for CD8+ cells.

The CDR3 spans 10 residues, from the cysteine through the phenylalanine. The retained sequence is limited to the CDR3, 30 bases, with the frame set at the first base. V gives up 5 bases and J gives up 4 bases, and the segment between their germline ends measures 2 bases. CDR1 SNHLY and CDR2 FYNNEI are derived from the germline V gene. What the work shows at the level of the full study, not this receptor alone: Approximately 27 CD8+ CDR3 sequences were found in both patients and controls but appeared to be highly expressed in patients and within the immunodominant clones of the patients. No significant difference in CD8+ Simpson's diversity was found between patients and healthy controls (P=0.060).

Note on this clonotype: The antigen it recognizes is unknown. Base quality data are lacking; no much larger clone is found one base away.

In the study, sorted CD4+ and CD8+ blood T cells from patients with severe aplastic anemia and from healthy subjects underwent deep sequencing of TCR repertoires. Ficoll-Paque density gradient centrifugation was used to isolate peripheral blood mononuclear cells. CD4+ and CD8+ T cells were sorted by FACS or magnetic beads before DNA extraction. Genomic DNA was used as template for profiling of TCR beta VDJ combinations and CDR3 sequences. An Illumina HiSeq 2000 was the platform used for TCR repertoire sequencing. Turning to the authors' computational methods: TRBV/TRBJ rearrangement plots, CDR3 size and DJ length profiles, and Simpson's diversity index were used to assess repertoires. The most abundant DNA sequence in the deep sequencing data was taken as the immunodominant clone. CDR3 amino acid sequences were checked for sharing between subjects and were compared against published repertoires and the VDJdb database. In-frame beta chains were kept once TCRdb had trimmed the public reads at Q25 with fastp and called clones with MiXCR. Rows are combined by CDR3 protein, so each entry shows the most common genes and DNA. The V and J calls and clone size are TCRdb's, not the authors'. The sample table lists 100,000 to 150,000 distinct CDR3 sequences, 41% of them with a count of one. The ten largest make up almost 8.5% of the sample.

Sample: sorted CD4+, CD8+, or CD8+CD57+ T cells (not recorded which) from PBMCs. Recombination joined TRBV2 with TRBJ1-1, with the D gene not clear enough to name. This TCR was recovered from a human donor in good health, serving as a control. The CDR3 region: CASSLTEAFF. In nucleotide form, the sequence is TGTGCCAGCAGTCTCACTGAAGCTTTCTTT.